This is a list of T cell receptor beta chains from one sample in a study of T-cell memory formation after mild COVID-19. TCRdb passed the 5' RACE reads through MiXCR, listing each CDR3 protein once. The sample includes about 150,000 distinct CDR3 sequences, 31% of them seen just once. The sample comprised PBMCs or a T cell subset sorted from them (not recorded which). Receptors were obtained from an adult woman who had mild COVID-19 (a few samples of this study predate the infection). Cell type and time point are not known. CDR3s include the opening cysteine and the closing phenylalanine or tryptophan. The order of the fields is D gene, J gene, clone size, V gene, CDR3 protein, CDR3 DNA. D genes are given only for firm matches. Size is omitted from some rows. Given values are once, few, many or a class for expanded clones.

TRBD1	TRBJ2-3	-	TRBV7-2	CASSWGTGGPTDTQYF	TGTGCCAGCAGCTGGGGGACAGGGGGTCCCACAGATACGCAGTATTTT
TRBD2	TRBJ2-7	few	TRBV3-1	CASSRLAGEREQYF	TGTGCCAGCAGCCGGTTAGCGGGAGAGCGCGAGCAGTACTTC
-	TRBJ2-1	few	TRBV4-2	CASSPNNEQFF	TGTGCCAGCAGCCCGAACAATGAGCAGTTCTTC
-	TRBJ2-3	-	TRBV15	CATSRAREPSGTDTQYF	TGTGCCACCAGCAGAGCCAGGGAACCGTCTGGCACAGATACGCAGTATTTT
-	TRBJ2-1	few	TRBV7-9	CASSSYGAHNEQFF	TGTGCCAGCAGCTCCTACGGGGCCCACAATGAGCAGTTCTTC
-	TRBJ2-3	-	TRBV7-2	CASSSGLGPTDTQYF	TGTGCCAGCAGCTCCGGTTTGGGCCCCACAGATACGCAGTATTTT
-	TRBJ2-5	few	TRBV20-1	CSARDLIVRGNEETQYF	TGCAGTGCTAGAGATCTCATAGTAAGGGGAAATGAAGAGACCCAGTACTTC
-	TRBJ1-5	few	TRBV7-8	CASSLARGDSNQPQHF	TGTGCCAGCAGCTTAGCTCGCGGAGATAGCAATCAGCCCCAGCATTTT
-	TRBJ1-1	few	TRBV10-3	CAISSGFRTEAFF	TGTGCCATCAGTTCAGGGTTTCGTACTGAAGCTTTCTTT
TRBD2	TRBJ2-5	-	TRBV6-2/TRBV6-3	CASSYYEDERGGPQETQYF	TGTGCCAGCAGTTACTATGAGGACGAGCGGGGAGGCCCCCAAGAGACCCAGTACTTC
TRBD2	TRBJ2-7	-	TRBV3-1	CASSQPASGGAHEQYF	TGTGCCAGCAGCCAACCTGCGTCGGGGGGAGCCCACGAGCAGTACTTC
TRBD2	TRBJ2-3	-	TRBV7-2	CASSRLAGAERTDTQYF	TGTGCCAGCAGCAGACTAGCGGGGGCCGAGCGCACAGATACGCAGTATTTT
TRBD1	TRBJ2-1	-	TRBV7-2	CASSFDRGSRNEQFF	TGTGCCAGCAGCTTTGACAGGGGATCGAGGAATGAGCAGTTCTTC
-	TRBJ2-1	-	TRBV10-3	CAISDKGSAQIHNEQFF	TGTGCCATCAGTGACAAGGGGTCCGCCCAGATCCACAATGAGCAGTTCTTC
-	TRBJ2-5	-	TRBV7-3	CASSPRTQETQYF	TGTGCCAGCAGCCCAAGGACCCAAGAGACCCAGTACTTC
TRBD2	TRBJ2-3	few	TRBV12-3/TRBV12-4	CASRETSGTDTQYF	TGTGCCAGCCGGGAGACTAGCGGGACAGATACGCAGTATTTT
-	TRBJ2-1	few	TRBV7-8	CASSGRYRDPLFF	TGTGCCAGCAGCGGGAGATACAGGGATCCGCTGTTCTTC
-	TRBJ1-3	few	TRBV30	CAWITRGSGNTIYF	TGTGCCTGGATTACAAGGGGTTCAGGAAACACCATATATTTT
-	TRBJ2-3	few	TRBV24-1	CATSDPTGSGTDTQYF	TGTGCCACCAGTGATCCGACAGGTTCAGGCACAGATACGCAGTATTTT
-	TRBJ2-1	few	TRBV29-1	CSVEPPGLRSYNEQFF	TGCAGCGTTGAACCTCCGGGCCTCCGCTCCTACAATGAGCAGTTCTTC
-	TRBJ2-1	-	TRBV5-1	CASSPRIGSYNEQFF	TGCGCCAGCAGCCCCAGGATAGGTTCCTACAATGAGCAGTTCTTC
TRBD1	TRBJ2-1	-	TRBV10-3	CAISDHGQEVQFF	TGTGCCATCAGTGACCATGGACAGGAGGTGCAGTTCTTC
-	TRBJ1-1	few	TRBV29-1	CSVGDGPTLNTEAFF	TGCAGCGTCGGGGACGGGCCGACCCTGAACACTGAAGCTTTCTTT
TRBD1	TRBJ1-1	few	TRBV5-1	CASSPGGQSNTEAFF	TGCGCCAGCAGCCCGGGGGGACAGTCGAACACTGAAGCTTTCTTT
-	TRBJ1-1	few	TRBV5-1	CASSLKVLDSRRWNTEAFF	TGCGCCAGCAGCTTAAAGGTCCTGGACAGCCGGCGATGGAACACTGAAGCTTTCTTT
-	TRBJ2-7	few	TRBV5-1	CASSLGRGNYEQYF	TGCGCCAGCAGCTTGGGCAGGGGAAACTACGAGCAGTACTTC
TRBD1	TRBJ1-1	few	TRBV5-1	CASSPEQGLNTEAFF	TGCGCCAGCAGCCCAGAACAGGGGCTGAACACTGAAGCTTTCTTT
-	TRBJ2-5	-	TRBV12-3/TRBV12-4	CASSPRTQGTQYF	TGTGCCAGCAGCCCTCGGACCCAGGGGACCCAGTACTTC
-	TRBJ1-6	few	TRBV5-1	CASSRGDYNSPLHF	TGCGCCAGCAGCCGGGGTGACTATAATTCACCCCTCCACTTT
TRBD2	TRBJ2-3	-	TRBV9	CASSVALLAGPTDTQYF	TGTGCCAGCAGCGTAGCTCTCCTAGCGGGGCCCACAGATACGCAGTATTTT
TRBD1	TRBJ2-7	few	TRBV7-7	CASSFGQGAIYEQYF	TGTGCCAGCAGCTTCGGACAGGGGGCTATCTACGAGCAGTACTTC
TRBD1	TRBJ1-3	-	TRBV12-3/TRBV12-4	CASRTTGSGNTIYF	TGTGCCAGCAGGACGACAGGGAGTGGAAACACCATATATTTT
-	TRBJ1-4	-	TRBV6-2/TRBV6-3	CASSYYAQTTNEKLFF	TGTGCCAGCAGTTACTACGCCCAGACAACTAATGAAAAACTGTTTTTT
-	TRBJ2-5	few	TRBV4-1	CASSRRSGFQETQYF	TGCGCCAGCAGCCGAAGAAGCGGGTTCCAAGAGACCCAGTACTTC
TRBD1	TRBJ2-1	few	TRBV14	CASSPWTGGKAYNEQFF	TGTGCCAGCAGCCCTTGGACAGGGGGCAAAGCCTACAATGAGCAGTTCTTC
TRBD1	TRBJ1-2	-	TRBV12-3/TRBV12-4	CASWGRDRVANGYTF	TGTGCCAGCTGGGGACGGGACAGGGTCGCAAATGGCTACACCTTC
-	TRBJ1-2	few	TRBV20-1	CSARDRSGGDYGYTF	TGCAGTGCTAGAGATCGGAGTGGGGGGGACTATGGCTACACCTTC
TRBD1	TRBJ2-3	-	TRBV24-1	CATSKGQGRTDTQYF	TGTGCCACCAGTAAGGGACAGGGAAGGACAGATACGCAGTATTTT
-	TRBJ2-5	-	TRBV10-3	CAISVGETQYF	TGTGCCATCAGTGTCGGGGAGACCCAGTACTTC
-	TRBJ2-7	-	TRBV25-1	CASSDPISGLLNEQYF	TGTGCCAGCAGTGACCCGATCTCGGGGCTTCTGAACGAGCAGTACTTC
-	TRBJ1-1	-	TRBV24-1	CATRGRGATEAFF	TGTGCCACCCGGGGACGGGGGGCAACTGAAGCTTTCTTT
-	TRBJ1-2	-	TRBV7-2	CASSSPGGWSYGYTF	TGTGCCAGCAGCTCGCCGGGGGGCTGGAGCTATGGCTACACCTTC